The rows below give T cell receptor beta chains drawn from one sample of a study of T cell repertoires in cytomegalovirus infection. TCRdb re-derived calls from the reads in MiXCR, one entry per CDR3 protein. The sample shows hundreds of thousands of distinct CDR3 sequences, approximately 32% of them seen only once. No antigen has been assigned to these receptors. The sequencing used cultured PBMCs, collected from culture after CMV antigen stimulation. Receptor source: a human donor in good health (CMV status not recorded). Some clones in this sample may be carry-over from other donors' samples. The CDR3 runs from the conserved cysteine through the conserved F or W. The D gene is left open where the match is weak. The listing skips clone size in some rows; elsewhere it reads once, few, many or a size class.

J gene,clone size,V gene,D gene,CDR3 protein
TRBJ2-2,-,TRBV19,-,CASSEGGGELFF
TRBJ1-1,-,TRBV6-1,TRBD1,CASSESLQGALPMNTEAFF
TRBJ2-7,-,TRBV2,TRBD2,CASSDLAGGPEQYF
TRBJ1-2,-,TRBV30,-,CAWNQGQAEGYTF
TRBJ2-7,-,TRBV14,-,CASSQGTGTEQYF
TRBJ2-1,-,TRBV28,TRBD2,CASMETSGYNEQFF
TRBJ1-2,few,TRBV12-3/TRBV12-4,-,CASMRAGYGYTF
TRBJ2-6,many,TRBV7-9,-,CASSLRAGANVLTF
TRBJ1-5,-,TRBV20-1,-,CSASDMLERQPQHF
TRBJ1-1,many,TRBV7-4,-,CASTPRWTEAFF
TRBJ2-1,many,TRBV28,TRBD2,CASRTGTSGFNEQFF
TRBJ2-5,-,TRBV27,-,CASKAEIQETQYF
TRBJ2-3,-,TRBV10-3,TRBD2,CAISESQREVADTQYF
TRBJ2-4,few,TRBV7-9,-,CASSLLRLGAKNIQYF
TRBJ2-3,once,TRBV6-5,-,CASSYSPIGTDTQYF
TRBJ2-3,-,TRBV12-3/TRBV12-4,TRBD1,CASSTYRGRTDTQYF
TRBJ1-6,-,TRBV27,-,CASSLSGLPLHF
TRBJ2-7,-,TRBV7-6,-,CASSPGVPGTHEQYF
TRBJ1-1,-,TRBV28,-,CASSLLQKNTEAFF
TRBJ2-7,-,TRBV12-3/TRBV12-4,-,CASWEQGSYEQYF